One sample yielded the 26 T cell receptor beta chains listed below, sequenced in a study of shared clonotypes between healthy human individuals. Naive CD8 isolation took CD45RO-negative cells positively selected for CCR7 and excluded terminally differentiated effector memory CD45RA+ cells. TCRdb keeps only in-frame clones here, not all; method: immunoSEQ multiplex PCR. The sample contains millions of clones, 85% to 95% of which appear only once. Material: naive CD8+ T cells sorted from blood. The source of these receptors is a man between 18 and 35 years old in good health.

This sequence joins TRBV29-1 and TRBJ2-7; D gene ambiguous. V lost 4 bases, J lost 4 bases, and 14 bases lay in between. Per germline, CDR1 SQVTM and CDR2 ANQGSEA. The CDR3 is 13 amino acids. DNA for the CDR3: TGCAGCGTTGGAAAGGGAATGGGGTACGAGCAGTACTTC. Amino acids: CSVGKGMGYEQYF.

The V call is TRBV28, the J call TRBJ2-7, with 10 positions matching TRBD1. The germline V gene has CDR1 MDHEN and CDR2 SYDVKM. The V segment lost 5 bases and the J segment 2 bases; nucleotides outside the gene matches: 9. The CDR3 runs to 16 residues. DNA of the CDR3: TGTGCCAGCAGTCCACCGGACAGGGGGATCCCCTACGAGCAGTACTTC. It is translated as CASSPPDRGIPYEQYF.

With regard to this clone: Other DNA sequences in this sample translate to the same CDR3. This rearrangement joins TRBV30 to TRBJ1-1; D ambiguous. CDR1 and CDR2 from the germline V gene are GTSNPN and SVGIG (reference sequence). The CDR3 is 12 amino acids. V lost 1 base and J lost 1, with 4 bases in between. The CDR3 coding sequence is TGTGCCTGGAGTGATGGGAACACTGAAGCTTTCTTT. This gives the protein CAWSDGNTEAFF.

The chain uses TRBV11-2 and TRBJ1-3; no clear D gene. There are 18 residues in the CDR3. V was cut by 0 bases and J by 2 bases, with 17 bases left in between. Germline CDR1 and CDR2: SGHAT and FQNNGV. CDR3 bases: TGTGCCAGCAGCTTAGATCTTTTATGGGATGAAGCTGGAAACACCATATATTTT. It codes for CASSLDLLWDEAGNTIYF.

V gene TRBV6-5 combines with J gene TRBJ2-5; 8 bases map to TRBD2. The trim removed 2 bases at V and 4 bases at J, leaving 6 bases unmatched. CDR1 and CDR2 from the germline V gene are MNHEY and SVGAGI. The CDR3 is 15 amino acids. CDR3 in DNA: TGTGCCAGCAGTTACGGTCCGGGGGGGACAGAGACCCAGTACTTC. This codes for CASSYGPGGTETQYF.

V usage is TRBV5-1 and J usage is TRBJ2-1; D not resolved. Germline CDR1 reads SGHRS; CDR2 reads YFSETQ. This CDR3 is 15 amino acids long. V gave up 0 bases and J gave up 7 bases, with 14 bases separating them. The CDR3 nucleotides read TGCGCCAGCAGCTTGGCCTTTGCAGTTGGGAATGAGCAGTTCTTC. Translated, it gives CASSLAFAVGNEQFF. Based on the CDR3 plus reference TRBV5-1 and TRBJ2-1, the full variable domain is KAGVTQTPRYLIKTRGQQVTLSCSPISGHRSVSWYQQTPGQGLQFLFEYFSETQRNKGNFPGRFSGRQFSNSRSEMNVSTLELGDSALYLCASSLAFAVGNEQFFGPGTRLTVL.

The chain carries TRBV4-2 and TRBJ1-2; D may be TRBD1 (6 bases). The V gene lost 0 bases and the J gene lost 0 bases, with 17 bases spanning the gap. CDR1 and CDR2 from the germline V gene are LGHNA and YNFKEQ. The CDR3 length is 18 residues. This chain's CDR3 is CASSQDLGTGLANYGYTF. CDR3 in DNA: TGTGCCAGCAGCCAAGATTTGGGAACAGGGCTAGCTAACTATGGCTACACCTTC.

The V and J genes are TRBV7-9 and TRBJ1-1, with 7 bases matching TRBD1. The CDR3 sequence is 15 residues long. Trimming took 4 bases from V and 3 from J; bases not matched to a gene: 8. The germline CDR1 and CDR2 sequences are SEHNR and FQNEAQ (reference sequence). This CDR3 reads CASSSLQGTHTEAFF. CDR3 DNA sequence: TGTGCCAGCAGCTCCTTACAGGGGACACACACTGAAGCTTTCTTT.

V and J are TRBV9 and TRBJ2-1, with 10 bases aligning to TRBD2. The CDR3 is made up of 20 amino acids. Looked up from germline, CDR1 is SGDLS and CDR2 is YYNGEE. V lost 0 bases, J lost 3 bases, and 15 bases stayed unmatched. Here the CDR3 DNA reads TGTGCCAGCAGCGTAGTCGAGGATAGCGGGAGGAGGGATAACTACAATGAGCAGTTCTTC. Translation gives CASSVVEDSGRRDNYNEQFF.

The rearrangement joins TRBV5-1 to TRBJ1-2; D is perhaps TRBD1 (5 bases). CDR3 length: 14 residues. Germline loops: CDR1 SGHRS, CDR2 YFSETQ. V was clipped by 1 base and J by 4 bases, with 11 bases between them. CDR3 loop: CASSLTTGGYGYTF. Written as DNA, the CDR3 is TGCGCCAGCAGCTTGACGACCGGGGGCTATGGCTACACCTTC.

Worth noting for this clone: In the same sample, other DNA sequences code for this CDR3. The chain recombines TRBV5-6 with TRBJ2-5; TRBD1 matches at 10 bases. This CDR3 has 15 residues. CDR1 and CDR2 from the germline V gene are SGHDT and YYEEEE. V was pared by 0 bases and J by 5 bases, with 4 bases of the junction left unmatched. CDR3 loop: CASSLGQGALETQYF. In nucleotides, the CDR3 is TGTGCCAGCAGCTTGGGACAGGGGGCGCTTGAGACCCAGTACTTC.

The chain has TRBV7-8 and TRBJ2-7; possibly TRBD2 for D (5 bases). This CDR3 contains 15 residues. The germline gives CDR1 SGHVS, CDR2 FQNEAQ. V gave up 0 bases and J gave up 3 bases, with 12 bases separating them. The CDR3 DNA is TGTGCCAGCAGCTTAGCGCAAGGGAGCAACTACGAGCAGTACTTC. It specifies CASSLAQGSNYEQYF.

The V call is TRBV27, the J call TRBJ2-5; 7 nucleotides align to TRBD1. The junction had 20 bases not matched to a gene; V was cut back by 3 bases and J by 4 bases. Germline V gene lookup returns CDR1 MNHEY and CDR2 SMNVEV (reference sequence). This CDR3 is built from 19 residues. CDR3 amino acids: CASSFIGGAGLMIGETQYF. The CDR3, as DNA: TGTGCCAGCAGTTTTATAGGGGGCGCAGGATTGATGATTGGAGAGACCCAGTACTTC.

The chain is built from TRBV30 and TRBJ1-2; no reliable D call. V was pared by 3 bases and J by 0 bases, with 35 bases between. In germline, CDR1 is GTSNPN, CDR2 SVGIG (reference sequence). The CDR3 has 22 amino acids. The CDR3, as DNA: TGTGCCTGGAGAGAAGGGCCGGGCACCGCCGCACGATCGGTAGTCTCTAACTATGGCTACACCTTC. It translates to CAWREGPGTAARSVVSNYGYTF.

This rearrangement joins TRBV11-2 to TRBJ2-7; 10 nucleotides match TRBD2. Germline V gene sequence: CDR1 SGHAT, CDR2 FQNNGV. The CDR3 is 16 residues long. V lost 1 base, J lost 3 bases, and 6 bases stayed unmatched. CDR3 loop: CASSLGEREGHYEQYF. As DNA, the CDR3 is TGTGCCAGCAGCTTAGGCGAGCGGGAGGGTCACTACGAGCAGTACTTC.

The rearrangement joins TRBV15 to TRBJ2-3; perhaps TRBD1 as D (5 bases). Trimming removed 9 bases from V and 6 bases from J, with 10 bases in between. Germline values: CDR1 LNHNV, CDR2 YYDKDF (reference sequence). The CDR3 length is 11 residues. In nucleotides, the CDR3 is TGTGCCACTAGGGGCTTGGATACGCAGTATTTT. It is translated as CATRGLDTQYF.

J is TRBJ2-7 and V is TRBV2; the D call may be TRBD1 or TRBD2 (6 bases each). Germline V gives CDR1 SNHLY, CDR2 FYNNEI. V was shortened by 7 bases and J by 2 bases, with 12 bases between the two germline ends. This CDR3 is 13 amino acids long. In DNA, the CDR3 is TGTGCCAGCACTGAGGGGGGCGCCTACGAGCAGTACTTC. It translates to CASTEGGAYEQYF.

The V and J genes are TRBV5-1 and TRBJ1-1; 8 nucleotides agree with TRBD1. This CDR3 region has 16 residues. Germline lookup yields CDR1 SGHRS and CDR2 YFSETQ. V dropped 3 bases and J dropped 1; count of bases not matched to a gene: 8. The CDR3 nucleotides are TGCGCCAGCAGCTGGACCGAACAGGGGGGGAACACTGAAGCTTTCTTT. This gives the protein CASSWTEQGGNTEAFF.

This clone appeared a single time. J is TRBJ1-1 and V is TRBV5-4; unclear D gene. CDR1 and CDR2 (germline): SGHNT, YYREEE (reference sequence). This CDR3 has 13 amino acids. V lost 0 bases to trimming and J lost 7 bases, with 10 bases between them. The CDR3 sequence is CASSLDLYGEAFF. CDR3 bases: TGTGCCAGCAGCTTGGATTTATATGGTGAAGCTTTCTTT.

J is TRBJ2-7 and V is TRBV4-2; D unresolved. There are 13 residues in the CDR3. CDR1 and CDR2 from the germline V gene are LGHNA and YNFKEQ. V was pared by 0 bases and J by 5 bases, with 8 bases between. CDR3 in amino acids: CASSQEIRNEQYF. CDR3 DNA: TGTGCCAGCAGCCAAGAGATTAGGAACGAGCAGTACTTC.

The rearrangement links TRBV4-1 to TRBJ2-2, with 10 bases fitting TRBD1. The CDR3 is 17 amino acids. V trimming: 3 bases; J trimming: 4 bases; junction bases outside the gene matches: 8. Germline loops: CDR1 MGHRA, CDR2 YSYEKL. CDR3 loop: CASSHLRGQGSTGELFF. The CDR3, as DNA: TGCGCCAGCAGCCACCTCCGGGGACAGGGGTCCACCGGGGAGCTGTTTTTT.

The V gene is TRBV10-1, the J gene TRBJ2-5; 11 bases line up with TRBD2. With 3 bases clipped from V and 4 bases from J, the junction kept 7 bases outside the gene matches. The CDR3 is made up of 16 amino acids. CDR1 is WNHNN, CDR2 SYGVQD, per germline (reference sequence). CDR3 coding DNA: TGCGCCAGCAGTGACTCCGGACTAGCGGGCGGAGAGACCCAGTACTTC. It codes for CASSDSGLAGGETQYF.

This CDR3 reads CASIGTVMNTEAFF. CDR3 DNA: TGTGCCAGCATCGGGACAGTCATGAACACTGAAGCTTTCTTT. V is TRBV2 and J is TRBJ1-1; 7 nucleotides line up with TRBD1. CDR1 and CDR2 (germline): SNHLY, FYNNEI. With V trimmed by 7 bases and J by 0 bases, 5 bases remained unmatched. This CDR3 is 14 amino acids long.

This chain links TRBV28 with TRBJ1-2, with D maybe TRBD1 (5 bases). Germline CDR1 reads MDHEN; CDR2 reads SYDVKM. The CDR3 spans 15 residues. V lost 7 bases, J lost 1 base, and 16 bases lay in between. CDR3 bases: TGTGCCAGCACCTTCCAGGGCATGGTTAACTATGGCTACACCTTC. Translated: CASTFQGMVNYGYTF.

With regard to this clone: Additional DNA sequences in this sample encode the identical CDR3. The V gene is TRBV27, the J gene TRBJ1-5; D uncertain. V lost 1 base, J lost 0 bases, and 4 bases lay in between. Germline CDR1 and CDR2: MNHEY and SMNVEV (reference sequence). The CDR3 contains 14 residues. Here the CDR3 reads CASSLLNSNQPQHF. The CDR3 coding sequence is TGTGCCAGCAGTTTATTAAATAGCAATCAGCCCCAGCATTTT.

This clone occurred once. This rearrangement joins TRBV27 to TRBJ1-1; TRBD1 might be the D (5 bases). Germline V gene data show CDR1 as MNHEY and CDR2 as SMNVEV (reference sequence). The CDR3 runs 14 residues. Between the trimmed V and J ends, which lost 5 bases and 1 base, there was a span of 11 bases. CDR3 DNA: TGTGCCAGCAGTACCCCGGACACGAACACTGAAGCTTTCTTT. This codes for CASSTPDTNTEAFF.